The rows below give T cell receptor beta chains drawn from one sample of a study of regulatory T cells in long-lasting Graves disease. MiXCR, applied by TCRdb to the multiplex PCR reads, yields one record per CDR3 protein. The sample holds hundreds of thousands of distinct CDR3 sequences, roughly a sixth seen once. This material consisted of peripheral blood mononuclear cells (PBMCs), taken at new diagnosis, from a patient treated with antithyroid drugs. The origin of the receptors is a female donor with Graves disease. Each CDR3 is given with its conserved first and last residue. D genes are given only for firm matches. A clone size is listed for some rows: how often the clone was seen (once, few, many), or a class if it is expanded.

d_call: NA; clone_size: many; j_call: TRBJ2-3; v_call: TRBV20-1; cdr3_aa: CSARGKDGYTDTQYF; cdr3_nt: TGCAGTGCTAGAGGGAAGGACGGCTACACAGATACGCAGTATTTT
d_call: NA; clone_size: many; j_call: TRBJ1-2; v_call: TRBV7-2; cdr3_aa: CASTTYSGGRDYGYTF; cdr3_nt: TGTGCCAGCACCACTTATTCGGGGGGGCGCGACTATGGCTACACCTTC
d_call: NA; clone_size: many; j_call: TRBJ2-1; v_call: TRBV5-4; cdr3_aa: CASSSLSQNSYNEQFF; cdr3_nt: TGTGCCAGCAGCTCCCTTAGCCAGAACTCCTACAATGAGCAGTTCTTC
d_call: NA; clone_size: many; j_call: TRBJ2-2; v_call: TRBV12-3/TRBV12-4; cdr3_aa: CASINTGELFF; cdr3_nt: TGTGCCAGCATCAACACCGGGGAGCTGTTTTTT
d_call: NA; clone_size: NA; j_call: TRBJ1-5; v_call: TRBV4-1; cdr3_aa: CASSQTQGSNQPQHF; cdr3_nt: TGCGCCAGCAGCCAGACACAGGGAAGCAATCAGCCCCAGCATTTT
d_call: NA; clone_size: NA; j_call: TRBJ2-1; v_call: TRBV20-1; cdr3_aa: CSARRGSSEQFF; cdr3_nt: TGCAGTGCTAGGCGGGGTAGTTCTGAGCAGTTCTTC
d_call: NA; clone_size: many; j_call: TRBJ1-3; v_call: TRBV5-1; cdr3_aa: CASSLGALTLSGNTIYF; cdr3_nt: TGCGCCAGCAGCTTGGGGGCCCTAACCCTCTCTGGAAACACCATATATTTT
d_call: NA; clone_size: many; j_call: TRBJ2-5; v_call: TRBV2; cdr3_aa: CASSEVWYQETQYF; cdr3_nt: TGTGCCAGCAGTGAAGTCTGGTACCAAGAGACCCAGTACTTC
d_call: TRBD1; clone_size: many; j_call: TRBJ2-2; v_call: TRBV6-4; cdr3_aa: CAKNLGTGNTGELFF; cdr3_nt: TGTGCCAAAAACCTCGGGACAGGAAACACCGGGGAGCTGTTTTTT
d_call: NA; clone_size: many; j_call: TRBJ1-2; v_call: TRBV12-3/TRBV12-4; cdr3_aa: CASSSLYYGYTF; cdr3_nt: TGTGCCAGCAGCTCCCTCTACTATGGCTACACCTTC
d_call: NA; clone_size: NA; j_call: TRBJ1-3; v_call: TRBV7-2; cdr3_aa: CASSLIYSGNTIYF; cdr3_nt: TGTGCCAGCAGCTTAATCTACTCTGGAAACACCATATATTTT
d_call: NA; clone_size: many; j_call: TRBJ1-1; v_call: TRBV3-1; cdr3_aa: CASSYRDSYTEAFF; cdr3_nt: TGTGCCAGCAGTTACAGGGATTCCTACACTGAAGCTTTCTTT
d_call: NA; clone_size: NA; j_call: TRBJ2-7; v_call: TRBV29-1; cdr3_aa: CSAVRDSTLGEQYF; cdr3_nt: TGCAGCGCCGTTAGAGACTCTACTTTGGGGGAGCAGTACTTC
d_call: TRBD2; clone_size: NA; j_call: TRBJ2-7; v_call: TRBV30; cdr3_aa: CAWSVRLRGTSGLVQYF; cdr3_nt: TGTGCCTGGAGTGTACGACTGAGGGGGACTAGCGGGTTGGTGCAGTACTTC
d_call: NA; clone_size: many; j_call: TRBJ1-1; v_call: TRBV11-2; cdr3_aa: CASSPRGARTEAFF; cdr3_nt: TGTGCCAGCAGCCCGAGGGGGGCCCGCACTGAAGCTTTCTTT
d_call: NA; clone_size: many; j_call: TRBJ1-1; v_call: TRBV5-1; cdr3_aa: CASSGRDGNTEAFF; cdr3_nt: TGCGCCAGCAGCGGTCGGGACGGGAACACTGAAGCTTTCTTT
d_call: NA; clone_size: many; j_call: TRBJ1-5; v_call: TRBV27; cdr3_aa: CASSLGGDNQPQHF; cdr3_nt: TGTGCCAGCAGTTTAGGAGGGGACAATCAGCCCCAGCATTTT
d_call: NA; clone_size: many; j_call: TRBJ1-1; v_call: TRBV5-1; cdr3_aa: CASSFELQGTSEAFF; cdr3_nt: TGCGCCAGCAGCTTCGAGCTCCAGGGAACTTCTGAAGCTTTCTTT
d_call: NA; clone_size: many; j_call: TRBJ1-1; v_call: TRBV20-1; cdr3_aa: CSASPRGTEAFF; cdr3_nt: TGCAGTGCCAGCCCCCGGGGCACTGAAGCTTTCTTT
d_call: NA; clone_size: many; j_call: TRBJ2-7; v_call: TRBV7-9; cdr3_aa: CASSRTAAEQYF; cdr3_nt: TGTGCCAGCAGCCGAACCGCCGCCGAGCAGTACTTC
d_call: NA; clone_size: NA; j_call: TRBJ1-2; v_call: TRBV2; cdr3_aa: CASSRHSLSTGNYGYTF; cdr3_nt: TGTGCCAGCAGTAGACATAGTCTTTCGACAGGAAACTATGGCTACACCTTC
d_call: TRBD1; clone_size: NA; j_call: TRBJ1-5; v_call: TRBV6-2/TRBV6-3; cdr3_aa: CASSYSPGQVSNQPQHF; cdr3_nt: TGTGCCAGCAGTTACTCCCCAGGACAGGTTAGCAATCAGCCCCAGCATTTT
d_call: NA; clone_size: many; j_call: TRBJ1-5; v_call: TRBV6-2/TRBV6-3; cdr3_aa: CASSPGGDWRVQPQHF; cdr3_nt: TGTGCCAGCAGCCCCGGGGGGGACTGGCGGGTTCAGCCCCAGCATTTT
d_call: NA; clone_size: few; j_call: TRBJ1-5; v_call: TRBV7-9; cdr3_aa: CASSPLGDRNQPQHF; cdr3_nt: TGTGCCAGCAGCCCGCTCGGGGATCGCAATCAGCCCCAGCATTTT
d_call: NA; clone_size: many; j_call: TRBJ2-4; v_call: TRBV6-1; cdr3_aa: CASSDRTLAKNIQYF; cdr3_nt: TGTGCCAGCAGTGACCGGACACTAGCCAAAAACATTCAGTACTTC
d_call: TRBD2; clone_size: NA; j_call: TRBJ2-1; v_call: TRBV6-9; cdr3_aa: CASSYRLAGAVFYNEQFF; cdr3_nt: TGTGCCAGCAGTTATCGACTAGCGGGGGCTGTATTCTACAATGAGCAGTTCTTC
d_call: NA; clone_size: NA; j_call: TRBJ2-1; v_call: TRBV6-1; cdr3_aa: CATYPAASSYNEQFF; cdr3_nt: TGTGCCACTTACCCAGCGGCTAGCTCCTACAATGAGCAGTTCTTC
d_call: TRBD2; clone_size: few; j_call: TRBJ2-1; v_call: TRBV9; cdr3_aa: CASSVLADGYNEQFF; cdr3_nt: TGTGCCAGCAGCGTACTAGCGGACGGGTACAATGAGCAGTTCTTC
d_call: NA; clone_size: many; j_call: TRBJ2-2; v_call: TRBV25-1; cdr3_aa: CASSELKQGYTGELFF; cdr3_nt: TGTGCCAGCAGTGAATTAAAACAGGGCTACACCGGGGAGCTGTTTTTT
d_call: NA; clone_size: many; j_call: TRBJ2-3; v_call: TRBV4-2; cdr3_aa: CASSSQSSGEGTDTQYF; cdr3_nt: TGTGCCAGCAGCTCTCAGAGTTCAGGGGAGGGGACAGATACGCAGTATTTT
d_call: NA; clone_size: many; j_call: TRBJ1-1; v_call: TRBV6-1; cdr3_aa: CASIIAPVRSNTEAFF; cdr3_nt: TGTGCCAGCATCATAGCCCCGGTCCGGTCGAACACTGAAGCTTTCTTT
d_call: NA; clone_size: many; j_call: TRBJ2-5; v_call: TRBV20-1; cdr3_aa: CSATPSTGKNLQETQYF; cdr3_nt: TGCAGTGCTACACCAAGCACGGGGAAAAACCTTCAAGAGACCCAGTACTTC
d_call: NA; clone_size: many; j_call: TRBJ1-1; v_call: TRBV5-1; cdr3_aa: CASSWTAINTEAFF; cdr3_nt: TGCGCCAGCAGCTGGACGGCCATTAACACTGAAGCTTTCTTT
d_call: NA; clone_size: many; j_call: TRBJ2-3; v_call: TRBV11-2; cdr3_aa: CASSLTSDTQYF; cdr3_nt: TGTGCCAGCAGCCTAACTAGCGATACGCAGTATTTT
d_call: TRBD1; clone_size: many; j_call: TRBJ1-1; v_call: TRBV5-5; cdr3_aa: CASSLSQGSMNTEAFF; cdr3_nt: TGTGCCAGCAGCTTGTCACAGGGGAGCATGAACACTGAAGCTTTCTTT
d_call: NA; clone_size: many; j_call: TRBJ1-1; v_call: TRBV6-1; cdr3_aa: CASSEAGGEATEAFF; cdr3_nt: TGTGCCAGCAGTGAAGCCGGGGGAGAGGCCACTGAAGCTTTCTTT
d_call: TRBD1; clone_size: many; j_call: TRBJ2-5; v_call: TRBV24-1; cdr3_aa: CATSDSDRGGTQYF; cdr3_nt: TGTGCCACCAGTGACTCCGACAGGGGAGGGACCCAGTACTTC
d_call: TRBD1; clone_size: many; j_call: TRBJ1-5; v_call: TRBV4-3; cdr3_aa: CASSRWTGLDQPQHF; cdr3_nt: TGCGCCAGCAGCCGTTGGACAGGCCTTGATCAGCCCCAGCATTTT
d_call: NA; clone_size: many; j_call: TRBJ2-7; v_call: TRBV27; cdr3_aa: CASSLGRIYEQYF; cdr3_nt: TGTGCCAGCAGTTTGGGACGGATTTACGAGCAGTACTTC
d_call: NA; clone_size: many; j_call: TRBJ1-6; v_call: TRBV9; cdr3_aa: CASSVGRRDSPLHF; cdr3_nt: TGTGCCAGCAGCGTAGGACGGCGGGATTCACCCCTCCACTTT
d_call: TRBD2; clone_size: many; j_call: TRBJ2-3; v_call: TRBV28; cdr3_aa: CASSSSVSGVSDTQYF; cdr3_nt: TGTGCCAGCAGTTCCTCCGTTAGCGGGGTTTCAGATACGCAGTATTTT
d_call: NA; clone_size: many; j_call: TRBJ2-1; v_call: TRBV7-2; cdr3_aa: CASSLPGSSDNEQFF; cdr3_nt: TGTGCCAGCAGCCTGCCCGGGAGTAGCGACAATGAGCAGTTCTTC
d_call: NA; clone_size: many; j_call: TRBJ2-3; v_call: TRBV4-2; cdr3_aa: CASSQVLLGGAWSDTQYF; cdr3_nt: TGTGCCAGCAGCCAAGTACTTTTAGGGGGAGCGTGGTCAGATACGCAGTATTTT
d_call: NA; clone_size: many; j_call: TRBJ1-1; v_call: TRBV10-1; cdr3_aa: CASSPVQGLGGTEAFF; cdr3_nt: TGCGCCAGCAGTCCAGTCCAGGGTTTAGGAGGAACTGAAGCTTTCTTT
d_call: NA; clone_size: many; j_call: TRBJ2-2; v_call: TRBV20-1; cdr3_aa: CSARDLDRESTGELFF; cdr3_nt: TGCAGTGCTAGAGATTTAGATCGAGAATCGACCGGGGAGCTGTTTTTT
d_call: NA; clone_size: NA; j_call: TRBJ2-5; v_call: TRBV28; cdr3_aa: CASSLEGEWSQETQYF; cdr3_nt: TGTGCCAGCAGCTTGGAGGGGGAGTGGTCCCAAGAGACCCAGTACTTC
d_call: NA; clone_size: many; j_call: TRBJ1-2; v_call: TRBV15; cdr3_aa: CATSRGGVSYTF; cdr3_nt: TGTGCCACCAGCAGAGGGGGGGTCAGCTACACCTTC
d_call: TRBD2; clone_size: few; j_call: TRBJ2-1; v_call: TRBV20-1; cdr3_aa: CSASSGSPYNERFF; cdr3_nt: TGCAGTGCTAGTAGCGGGTCCCCCTACAATGAGCGGTTCTTC
d_call: TRBD1; clone_size: few; j_call: TRBJ2-7; v_call: TRBV18; cdr3_aa: CASSPPDRGNYEQYF; cdr3_nt: TGTGCCAGCTCACCCCCGGACAGGGGCAACTACGAGCAGTACTTC
d_call: NA; clone_size: NA; j_call: TRBJ2-1; v_call: TRBV20-1; cdr3_aa: CSAHKGGNGNNEQFF; cdr3_nt: TGCAGTGCGCATAAGGGGGGCAACGGGAACAATGAGCAGTTCTTC
d_call: NA; clone_size: many; j_call: TRBJ1-1; v_call: TRBV28; cdr3_aa: CASSLPAGVNTEAFF; cdr3_nt: TGTGCCAGCAGTTTACCGGCAGGCGTGAACACTGAAGCTTTCTTT
d_call: TRBD1; clone_size: many; j_call: TRBJ1-2; v_call: TRBV2; cdr3_aa: CASSGLQGNYGYTF; cdr3_nt: TGTGCCAGCAGTGGACTACAGGGGAACTATGGCTACACCTTC
d_call: TRBD1; clone_size: many; j_call: TRBJ1-5; v_call: TRBV28; cdr3_aa: CASREGQADQPQHF; cdr3_nt: TGTGCCAGCAGGGAAGGACAGGCCGATCAGCCCCAGCATTTT